The 32 T cell receptor beta chains below come from one sample, sequenced in a study of blood T cell repertoires in COVID-19. This table comes from immunoSEQ multiplex PCR, and its TCRdb copy is limited to in-frame clones, with some not included. The sample holds a few hundred thousand clones, 65% to 90% seen once. The sequencing sample was made of peripheral blood. The receptor source for this set is a woman aged 60 to 75 with COVID-19, enrolled during active disease.

This clone was counted once. The rearrangement joins TRBV21-1 to TRBJ2-1; the table's D call of TRBD2 was not tested on the DNA. TRBV21-1 is noted as a pseudogene. The CDR3 spans 15 residues. For the CDR3, the DNA is TGTGCCAGCAGCAAAGAAGAGGTTTTGAGCAATGAGCAGTTCTTC. It specifies CASSKEEVLSNEQFF.

The V gene is TRBV4-3, the J gene TRBJ2-7, with D possibly matching TRBD1 (5 bases). CDR1 and CDR2 (germline): LGHNA, YSLEER. The CDR3 sequence is 14 residues long. The V end was cut by 2 bases, the J end by 5 bases, with 13 bases between. The CDR3 nucleotides are TGCGCCAGCAGCCAACTTTCCAGGGCCCACGAGCAGTACTTC. It encodes CASSQLSRAHEQYF.

This clone was seen a few times. The gene calls are TRBV5-4 and TRBJ2-2; 11 bases match TRBD1. The V segment lost 3 bases and the J segment 4 bases; nucleotides outside the gene matches: 2. Germline CDR1 is SGHNT and CDR2 is YYREEE (reference sequence). The CDR3 contains 15 residues. The CDR3 sequence is CASSSGTGGTGELFF. CDR3 nucleotides: TGTGCCAGCAGCTCCGGGACAGGGGGCACCGGGGAGCTGTTTTTT.

This chain uses TRBV29-1 with TRBJ1-1, with no clear D. Germline CDR1 is SQVTM and CDR2 is ANQGSEA. The germline V and J ends were trimmed by 0 bases and 0 bases, with 23 bases remaining between them. The CDR3 extends over 19 amino acids. CDR3 protein: CSVEDLSGTVTLLNTEAFF. Here the CDR3 DNA reads TGCAGCGTTGAAGATCTTTCAGGAACGGTGACACTCTTGAACACTGAAGCTTTCTTT.

The chain uses TRBV2 and TRBJ1-5; D unresolved. The CDR3 length is 12 residues. Germline V CDR1 and CDR2: SNHLY, FYNNEI. V lost 7 bases and J 6 bases, leaving 10 bases between the germline ends. The CDR3 sequence is CASTDSGQPQHF. The DNA of the CDR3 is TGTGCCAGCACTGATTCGGGTCAGCCCCAGCATTTT.

The chain employs TRBV9 and TRBJ2-1; 10 nucleotides align to TRBD2. V lost 7 bases to trimming and J lost 7 bases; unmatched junction nucleotides: 5. The CDR3 totals 13 residues. Germline V gene data show CDR1 as SGDLS and CDR2 as YYNGEE. The CDR3 loop is CASSKAGGNEQFF. Written as DNA, the CDR3 is TGTGCCAGCTCCAAAGCGGGGGGGAATGAGCAGTTCTTC.

This clone was detected once. The gene calls are TRBV7-9 and TRBJ1-2; TRBD1 matches 11 bases. This CDR3 spans 15 amino acids. Germline V gene lookup returns CDR1 SEHNR and CDR2 FQNEAQ (reference sequence). With V trimmed by 4 bases and J by 6 bases, 7 bases remained unmatched. The CDR3 region has the DNA TGTGCCAGCAGCTCATGGGGACAGGGGGTACATGGCTACACCTTC. It translates to CASSSWGQGVHGYTF.

This clone has a single count. This chain links TRBV9 with TRBJ1-1, with D possibly matching TRBD1 (5 bases). Germline V gene sequence: CDR1 SGDLS, CDR2 YYNGEE. V gave up 0 bases and J gave up 5 bases, with 17 bases separating them. This CDR3 comprises 16 residues. Written as DNA, the CDR3 is TGTGCCAGCAGCGTAGCTACGGGAGGTTGGGGGACTGAAGCTTTCTTT. It is translated as CASSVATGGWGTEAFF.

This clone was detected once. The chain employs TRBV6-5 and TRBJ2-5, with 7 bases identical to TRBD2. There are 13 residues in the CDR3. Germline trimming cut 7 bases from V and 1 base from J; bases unmatched to any gene: 3. Germline lookup yields CDR1 MNHEY and CDR2 SVGAGI. The CDR3 DNA follows: TGTGCCAGCAAGAGCGGGGTCCAAGAGACCCAGTACTTC. Translating it yields CASKSGVQETQYF.

The genes are TRBV30 and TRBJ1-2; 7 bases are shared with TRBD1. The V segment lost 8 bases and the J segment 5 bases; nucleotides outside the gene matches: 8. Germline CDR1 reads GTSNPN; CDR2 reads SVGIG (reference sequence). The CDR3 extends over 12 amino acids. The CDR3 coding sequence is TGTGCCCGCAGGGGCAGGGGGTATGGCTACACCTTC. It is translated as CARRGRGYGYTF.

The chain carries TRBV27 and TRBJ2-7, with 8 bases matching TRBD2. This CDR3 region has 18 residues. The V segment lost 0 bases and the J segment 0 bases; nucleotides outside the gene matches: 10. Per the germline V gene, CDR1 is MNHEY and CDR2 is SMNVEV (reference sequence). The CDR3 is CASSLSPRSGGPSYEQYF. In DNA, the CDR3 is TGTGCCAGCAGTTTATCCCCCCGCAGCGGGGGCCCCTCCTACGAGCAGTACTTC.

V gene TRBV6-5 combines with J gene TRBJ1-4, with D maybe TRBD1 (6 bases). Germline CDR1 MNHEY, CDR2 SVGAGI. The germline V and J ends were trimmed by 8 bases and 8 bases, with 21 bases remaining between them. This CDR3 comprises 15 residues. This chain's CDR3 is CASRMVTGLTEKLFF. CDR3 nucleotide sequence: TGTGCCAGCCGGATGGTGACAGGACTTACCGAAAAACTGTTTTTT.

This clone appeared a few times. The CDR3 is CASSARGTDTQYF. In DNA form, the CDR3 reads TGTGCCAGCAGCGCCCGGGGCACAGATACGCAGTATTTT. The J gene is TRBJ2-3, the V gene TRBV3-1 (or the pseudogene TRBV3-2); no definite D call. Germline CDR1 LGHDT, CDR2 YNNKEL (reference sequence). The CDR3 length is 13 residues. V shed 5 bases and J shed 1 base, with 7 bases lying between them.

This clone was seen just once. The rearrangement joins TRBV7-3 to TRBJ2-3; D is ambiguous. The germline CDR1 and CDR2 sequences are SGHTA and FQGTGA. Trimming took off 4 bases at V and 1 base at J, with 6 bases between the two ends. There are 13 residues in the CDR3. The chain's CDR3 is CASSSPGTDTQYF. The DNA for the CDR3 is TGTGCCAGCAGCTCCCCGGGCACAGATACGCAGTATTTT.

The chain joins TRBV12-3 or TRBV12-4 to TRBJ1-2; weak D call: TRBD1 (6 bases). Trimming took off 7 bases at V and 5 bases at J, with 14 bases between the two ends. This CDR3 has 13 amino acids. CDR3 bases: TGTGCCAGCAAACCCACGACAGGTTATGGCTACACCTTC. This codes for CASKPTTGYGYTF.

V gene TRBV18 combines with J gene TRBJ2-3; D is undetermined. The length of the CDR3 is 15 residues. Germline CDR1 reads KGHSH; CDR2 reads LQKENI. V shed 0 bases and J shed 5 bases, with 12 bases lying between them. The CDR3 DNA sequence: TGTGCCAGCTCACCACCGTCCCAGGCCGGAGATACGCAGTATTTT. Protein product: CASSPPSQAGDTQYF.

This rearrangement joins TRBV30 to TRBJ2-7; 8 nucleotides line up with TRBD1. Looked up from germline, CDR1 is GTSNPN and CDR2 is SVGIG (reference sequence). The CDR3 totals 16 residues. Germline trimming cut 2 bases from V and 1 base from J; bases unmatched to any gene: 10. The CDR3 spells CAWSTPGQGRSYEQYF. CDR3 DNA sequence: TGTGCCTGGAGTACACCTGGACAGGGCCGATCCTACGAGCAGTACTTC. The complete variable domain, with remaining parts taken from reference TRBV30 and TRBJ2-7, reads SQTIHQWPATLVQPVGSPLSLECTVEGTSNPNLYWYRQAAGRGLQLLFYSVGIGQISSEVPQNLSASRPQDRQFILSSKKLLLSDSGFYLCAWSTPGQGRSYEQYFGPGTRLTVT.

The V call is TRBV18, the J call TRBJ2-5, with 8 nucleotides matching TRBD1. V lost 6 bases and J lost 3; bases outside the gene matches: 12. The CDR3 is 16 amino acids. CDR1 is KGHSH and CDR2 is LQKENI in the germline V gene. DNA of the CDR3: TGTGCCAGCTCCCGAGCGAACCTGGACAGGGAAGAGACCCAGTACTTC. Its protein product is CASSRANLDREETQYF.

The chain uses TRBV5-1 and TRBJ1-1, with D perhaps matching TRBD1 (5 bases). The CDR3 runs 15 residues. The ends were cut back, 0 bases at V and 1 base at J, with 10 bases in the middle. Germline-derived CDR1 and CDR2 are SGHRS and YFSETQ. CDR3 nucleotides: TGCGCCAGCAGCTTGGCGGGGGAAGGGAACACTGAAGCTTTCTTT. Its protein is CASSLAGEGNTEAFF.

The CDR3 DNA reads TGTGCCAGCAGCATTCAACTAGACACCGGGGAGCTGTTTTTT. Residues: CASSIQLDTGELFF. V and J are TRBV3-1 (or the pseudogene TRBV3-2) and TRBJ2-2, with a possible D match to TRBD2 (5 bases). The CDR3 runs 14 residues. The V end lost 5 bases, the J end lost 3 bases, and 10 bases lay between the germline ends. Germline CDR1 LGHDT, CDR2 YNNKEL (reference sequence).

This clone has more than one count but fewer than ten. The V and J genes are TRBV25-1 and TRBJ1-6, with no clear D. The CDR3 has 13 residues. Trimming shortened V by 2 bases and J by 9 bases, and 8 bases separated the two germline ends. The germline V gene has CDR1 MGHDK and CDR2 SYGVNS. CDR3 in amino acids: CASSEPLGSPLHF. In nucleotides, the CDR3 is TGTGCCAGCAGTGAACCACTTGGTTCACCCCTCCACTTT.

The chain links TRBV9 to TRBJ1-2; no definite D call. CDR1 and CDR2 from the germline V gene are SGDLS and YYNGEE. V gave up 4 bases and J gave up 6 bases, with 10 bases separating them. There are 12 residues in the CDR3. CDR3 amino acids: CASSLGRDGYTF. The CDR3 DNA reads as TGTGCCAGCAGCCTTGGGCGGGATGGCTACACCTTC. Based on the CDR3 plus reference TRBV9 and TRBJ1-2, the full variable domain is DSGVTQTPKHLITATGQRVTLRCSPRSGDLSVYWYQQSLDQGLQFLIQYYNGEERAKGNILERFSAQQFPDLHSELNLSSLELGDSALYFCASSLGRDGYTFGSGTRLTVV.

This clone was observed once. The chain is built from TRBV11-2 and TRBJ1-2, with D tentatively TRBD1 (5 bases). The germline V gene encodes CDR1 SGHAT and CDR2 FQNNGV. The CDR3 is made up of 16 amino acids. The V end was cut by 4 bases, the J end by 8 bases, with 23 bases between. This CDR3 is CASSSQTAPGSGGYTF. The CDR3 bases are TGTGCCAGCAGCTCCCAAACCGCACCAGGGTCCGGCGGCTACACCTTC.

CDR3 nucleotide sequence: TGTGCCAGCAGCTTAGGCGGGGCCAAAGAGACCCAGTACTTC. Amino acids: CASSLGGAKETQYF. The chain recombines TRBV7-2 with TRBJ2-5; D is possibly TRBD2 (6 bases). Trimming pared 1 base from V and 3 bases from J, leaving 9 bases between. This CDR3 has 14 amino acids. Germline CDR1 is SGHTA and CDR2 is FQGNSA.

For the CDR3, the DNA is TGCGCCAGCAGACTCGACAATGAGCAGTTCTTC. Amino acids: CASRLDNEQFF. This sequence joins TRBV5-1 and TRBJ2-1, with D unclear. V was trimmed by 5 bases and J by 5 bases, leaving 5 bases between them. The CDR3 consists of 11 residues. Looked up from germline, CDR1 is SGHRS and CDR2 is YFSETQ.

The V call is TRBV9, the J call TRBJ2-2, with 10 bases that match TRBD2. Germline CDR1 and CDR2: SGDLS and YYNGEE. This CDR3 is 15 amino acids long. The ends lost 0 bases at V and 6 bases at J; junction bases unmatched: 2. CDR3: CASSVALAGPGELFF. Written as DNA, the CDR3 is TGTGCCAGCAGCGTAGCACTAGCGGGGCCCGGGGAGCTGTTTTTT. The whole variable domain, filled in from reference TRBV9 and TRBJ2-2, reads DSGVTQTPKHLITATGQRVTLRCSPRSGDLSVYWYQQSLDQGLQFLIQYYNGEERAKGNILERFSAQQFPDLHSELNLSSLELGDSALYFCASSVALAGPGELFFGEGSRLTVL.

The chain has TRBV27 and TRBJ1-6, with D perhaps matching TRBD1 (6 bases). From germline, CDR1 is MNHEY and CDR2 SMNVEV (reference sequence). The CDR3 has 16 amino acids. Trimming pared 3 bases from V and 6 bases from J, leaving 15 bases between. The CDR3 sequence: CASSFGRDISNSPLHF. The CDR3 DNA sequence: TGTGCCAGCAGTTTTGGCCGGGACATTTCTAATTCACCCCTCCACTTT.

The J gene is TRBJ1-5, the V gene TRBV2, with D tentatively TRBD1 (6 bases). Per the germline V gene, CDR1 is SNHLY and CDR2 is FYNNEI. Between the trimmed V and J ends, which lost 5 bases and 0 bases, there was a span of 11 bases. This CDR3 is built from 15 residues. The CDR3 region is CASSPGQPSNQPQHF. CDR3 nucleotide sequence: TGTGCCAGCAGTCCCGGACAGCCTAGCAATCAGCCCCAGCATTTT.

V is TRBV18 and J is TRBJ1-2; D perhaps matches TRBD1 (6 bases). Germline lookup yields CDR1 KGHSH and CDR2 LQKENI. With 3 bases removed from V and 5 bases from J, the gap between germline ends came to 13 bases. This CDR3 region has 14 residues. CDR3 bases: TGTGCCAGCTCACCTTGGGGACAAGATTATGGCTACACCTTC. It translates to CASSPWGQDYGYTF.

The rearrangement links TRBV9 to TRBJ2-7; no firm D call. Germline CDR1 is SGDLS and CDR2 is YYNGEE. Trimming removed 3 bases at V and 5 bases at J, with 12 bases between. CDR3 length: 13 residues. The CDR3 sequence is CASSDNREHEQYF. CDR3 in DNA: TGTGCCAGCAGCGATAACAGAGAACACGAGCAGTACTTC.

V gene TRBV4-1 combines with J gene TRBJ1-1, with 7 bases lining up with TRBD1. V trimming: 2 bases; J trimming: 2 bases; junction bases outside the gene matches: 5. The CDR3 is 15 residues long. Germline CDR1 is MGHRA and CDR2 is YSYEKL. The CDR3 nucleotides read TGCGCCAGCAGCCAACCGGGACAGATTAACACTGAAGCTTTCTTT. As protein: CASSQPGQINTEAFF.

The chain couples TRBV7-9 to TRBJ1-6; no clear D gene. The germline V gene has CDR1 SEHNR and CDR2 FQNEAQ (reference sequence). Trimming left V 1 base short and J 14 bases short, with 18 bases between. The CDR3 runs 15 residues. As DNA, the CDR3 is TGTGCCAGCAGCTTAGGACTGGGTGGTGCGGGGTCCCTCCACTTT. Amino acids: CASSLGLGGAGSLHF.